Below, 9 T cell receptor beta chains from the same sample are listed, as sequenced in a study of molecular identifiers for immune sequencing clone quantification. TCRdb re-derived calls from the PCR reads in MiXCR, one entry per CDR3 protein. The table lists 460,000 or so distinct CDR3 sequences, about 21% of them singletons, with under 0.85% in the top ten. The sequenced sample was naive CD8+ T cells from blood, with Jurkat cell RNA spiked in. Subset noted: FACS-sorted CD8+CD4-CCR7+CD45RA+ naive T cells. These receptor sequences come from a human donor in good health. Some libraries in this study had Jurkat cell RNA spiked in.

V gene TRBV27 combines with J gene TRBJ2-7; D not resolved. V lost 5 bases and J lost 6, with 11 bases in between. Germline V gene sequence: CDR1 MNHEY, CDR2 SMNVEV (reference sequence). The CDR3 covers 12 residues. The CDR3 bases are TGTGCCAGCAGTACCACTTCCGCCGAGCAGTACTTC. Protein sequence: CASSTTSAEQYF.

This clonotype was counted between two and nine times. The chain has TRBV11-2 and TRBJ2-5, with TRBD2 matching 14 bases. This CDR3 contains 16 residues. Germline V gene data show CDR1 as SGHAT and CDR2 as FQNNGV. V shed 5 bases and J 5 bases; nucleotides not matched to a gene: 7. CDR3 loop: CASSIDGTSGGETQYF. The CDR3 DNA is TGTGCCAGCAGCATCGACGGGACTAGCGGGGGTGAGACCCAGTACTTC.

This clonotype was observed at least ten times. This chain connects TRBV29-1 to TRBJ1-2; TRBD1 matches at 7 bases. The ends lost 0 bases at V and 2 bases at J; junction bases unmatched: 6. The CDR3 has 15 amino acids. Germline V gene sequence: CDR1 SQVTM, CDR2 ANQGSEA. Here the CDR3 reads CSVEDGRQGNYGYTF. The CDR3 nucleotides read TGCAGCGTTGAAGATGGAAGACAGGGAAACTATGGCTACACCTTC. Using reference TRBV29-1 and TRBJ1-2 for the parts outside the CDR3, the full variable domain is SAVISQKPSRDICQRGTSLTIQCQVDSQVTMMFWYRQQPGQSLTLIATANQGSEATYESGFVIDKFPISRPNLTFSTLTVSNMSPEDSSIYLCSVEDGRQGNYGYTFGSGTRLTVV.

This CDR3 reads CASSLWGPLDYTF. The CDR3 coding sequence is TGTGCCAGCAGCTTGTGGGGTCCTCTCGATTACACCTTC. This sequence joins TRBV5-6 and TRBJ1-2; D is ambiguous. The CDR3 covers 13 residues. V shed 1 base and J shed 11 bases, with 15 bases lying between them. Germline CDR1 and CDR2: SGHDT and YYEEEE.

This clonotype was detected ten times or more. The chain recombines TRBV3-1 with TRBJ1-1, with D uncertain. From germline, CDR1 is LGHDT and CDR2 YNNKEL (reference sequence). The V end was cut by 0 bases, the J end by 2 bases, with 10 bases between. The CDR3 runs 15 residues. The CDR3 region is CASSQDRLGNTEAFF. CDR3 nucleotide sequence: TGTGCCAGCAGCCAAGATCGTCTGGGAAACACTGAAGCTTTCTTT.

This clonotype was picked up many times. DNA for the CDR3: TGTGCCAGCACCCTGTTCACTAGCGGGGGCACAGATACGCAGTATTTT. It translates to CASTLFTSGGTDTQYF. V is TRBV2 and J is TRBJ2-3; TRBD2 matches at 10 bases. V was pared by 7 bases and J by 1 base, with 8 bases of the junction left unmatched. CDR3 length: 16 amino acids. Germline CDR1 is SNHLY and CDR2 is FYNNEI.

V usage is TRBV5-6 and J usage is TRBJ1-5, with a tentative D call TRBD1 (5 bases). Germline V gives CDR1 SGHDT, CDR2 YYEEEE. Trimming left V 0 bases short and J 5 bases short, with 12 bases between. The CDR3 has 15 residues. Here the CDR3 DNA reads TGTGCCAGCAGCTTGGGGGGACGGATAGATCAGCCCCAGCATTTT. Its protein product is CASSLGGRIDQPQHF.

This clonotype was counted only a few times. The rearrangement links TRBV14 to TRBJ2-1; TRBD1 aligns across 9 bases. Germline V CDR1 and CDR2: SGHDN, FVKESK. J lost 4 bases, V lost 5 bases, and 9 bases had no gene match. This CDR3 region has 16 residues. CDR3 region: CASSYLWTGEYNEQFF. CDR3 DNA: TGTGCCAGCAGCTACCTCTGGACAGGGGAATACAATGAGCAGTTCTTC.

The chain joins TRBV7-9 to TRBJ2-7, with TRBD1 as a possible D gene (6 bases). Germline V CDR1 and CDR2: SEHNR, FQNEAQ (reference sequence). V was trimmed by 0 bases and J by 0 bases, leaving 12 bases between them. This CDR3 region has 16 residues. CDR3 sequence reads: CASSLALGQISYEQYF. CDR3 bases: TGTGCCAGCAGCTTAGCGCTCGGACAGATCTCCTACGAGCAGTACTTC.